This record covers a single T cell receptor (beta chain). Its antigen is undetermined. Germline V gene lookup returns CDR1 MNHEY and CDR2 SMNVEV (reference sequence). Trimming pared 6 bases from V and 2 bases from J, leaving 22 bases between. CDR3 size: 17 residues. Sorting that relied on CD45RO/CCR7/CD25/CD127/CD95/CD27 yielded CD4+ naive, central memory, regulatory and stem cell-like memory cells. These data are taken from a study of beta chain features in type 1 diabetes. Study-wide findings and caveats: Moderate but significant shortening of TCRB CDR3s was recorded in all four CD4+ subsets from Type 1 diabetes patients.

The whole isolated RNA underwent reverse transcription, so sequencing captured expressed TCRB transcripts. Sequenced naive, central memory and regulatory T cell samples produced an average of about 3.7 million reads. Method: immunoSEQ multiplex PCR; TCRdb's copy keeps in-frame clones and lacks some. Counted here are about 360,000 clones, roughly 13% occurring once; the ten biggest clones make up around 0.0099%. The sequence derives from a woman aged 18-35 years with type 1 diabetes. Sequenced: naive CD4+ T cells from blood. J is TRBJ2-5 and V is TRBV27; perhaps TRBD1 as D (5 bases). The CDR3 protein is CASRRARGETYQETQYF. CDR3 nucleotide sequence: TGTGCCAGCAGGCGTGCAAGGGGCGAGACCTATCAAGAGACCCAGTACTTC.